Sequencing of this T cell receptor (beta chain) was carried out in a study of blood T cell repertoires in COVID-19. Generated by immunoSEQ multiplex PCR, the TCRdb table keeps only in-frame clones and is missing some. This table holds hundreds of thousands of clones, 89% found once. CDR1 and CDR2 (germline): SQVTM, ANQGSEA. V was clipped by 3 bases and J by 3 bases; unmatched bases: 7. The CDR3 covers 15 residues. The V call is TRBV29-1, the J call TRBJ2-3, with 9 nucleotides matching TRBD1. Sequencing was carried out using PBMCs or T cells enriched from blood (not recorded which). The TCR was taken from a middle-aged woman who had recovered from COVID-19. CDR3 nucleotides: TGCAGCGTTGATTCGACAGGGGGGAGGACAGATACGCAGTATTTT. Residues: CSVDSTGGRTDTQYF.